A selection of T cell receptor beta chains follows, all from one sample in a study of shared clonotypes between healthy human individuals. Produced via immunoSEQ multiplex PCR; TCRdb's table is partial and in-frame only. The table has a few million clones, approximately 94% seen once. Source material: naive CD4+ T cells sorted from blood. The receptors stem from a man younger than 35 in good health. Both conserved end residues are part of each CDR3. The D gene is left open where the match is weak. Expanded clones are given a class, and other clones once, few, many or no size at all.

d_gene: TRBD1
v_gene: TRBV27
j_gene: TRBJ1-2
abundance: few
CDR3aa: CASSSGQGNYGYTF
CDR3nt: TGTGCCAGCAGTTCGGGACAGGGGAACTATGGCTACACCTTC

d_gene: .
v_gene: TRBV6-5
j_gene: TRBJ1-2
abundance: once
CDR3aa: CASRAGVINNYGYTF
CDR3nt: TGTGCCAGCAGGGCGGGGGTGATTAATAACTATGGCTACACCTTC

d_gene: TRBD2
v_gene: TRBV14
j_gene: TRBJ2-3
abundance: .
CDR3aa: CASSRLGTTRGTQYF
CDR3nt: TGTGCCAGCAGCCGCCTCGGGACTACTAGGGGTACGCAGTATTTT

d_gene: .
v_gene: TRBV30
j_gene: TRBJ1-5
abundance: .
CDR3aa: CAWSDGGPEPQHF
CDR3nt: TGTGCCTGGAGTGATGGGGGGCCCGAGCCCCAGCATTTT

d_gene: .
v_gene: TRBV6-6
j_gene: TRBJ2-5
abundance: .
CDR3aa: CASSEGPTNQETQYF
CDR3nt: TGTGCCAGCAGCGAGGGACCGACGAACCAAGAGACCCAGTACTTC

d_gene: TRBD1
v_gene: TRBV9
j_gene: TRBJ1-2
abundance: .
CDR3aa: CASSARPLGQANYGYTF
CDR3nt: TGTGCCAGCAGCGCCCGACCCCTAGGACAGGCGAACTATGGCTACACCTTC

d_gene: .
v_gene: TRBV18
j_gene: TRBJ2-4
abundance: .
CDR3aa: CASSPTTGLGIQYF
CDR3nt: TGTGCCAGCTCACCTACAACAGGCCTGGGCATTCAGTACTTC

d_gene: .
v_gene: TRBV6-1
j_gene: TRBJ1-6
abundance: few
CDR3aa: CATRITANSPLHF
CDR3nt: TGTGCCACACGAATTACAGCTAATTCACCCCTCCACTTT

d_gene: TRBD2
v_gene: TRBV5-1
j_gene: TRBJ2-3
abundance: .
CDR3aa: CASSLAFGTSGRLGTDTQYF
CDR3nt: TGCGCCAGCAGCTTGGCCTTTGGGACTAGCGGGAGGTTAGGGACAGATACGCAGTATTTT

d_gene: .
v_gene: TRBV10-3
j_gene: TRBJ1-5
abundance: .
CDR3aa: CAISEDSSANQPQHF
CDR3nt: TGTGCCATCAGTGAGGACAGCTCTGCCAATCAGCCCCAGCATTTT

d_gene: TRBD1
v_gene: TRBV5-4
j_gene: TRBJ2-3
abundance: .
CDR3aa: CASSFRDRVDTQYF
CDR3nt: TGTGCCAGCAGCTTCCGGGACAGGGTGGATACGCAGTATTTT

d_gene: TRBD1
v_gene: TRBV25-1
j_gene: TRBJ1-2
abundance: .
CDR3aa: CASWDSLYGYTF
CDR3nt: TGTGCCAGCTGGGACAGTCTCTATGGCTACACCTTC

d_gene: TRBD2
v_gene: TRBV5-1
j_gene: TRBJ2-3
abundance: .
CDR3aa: CASSPGSGVLADTQYF
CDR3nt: TGCGCCAGCAGCCCGGGTAGCGGGGTTTTGGCAGATACGCAGTATTTT

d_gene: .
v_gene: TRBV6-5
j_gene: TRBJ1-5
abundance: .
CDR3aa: CASRLQRGGQPQHF
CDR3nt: TGTGCCAGCAGATTACAGAGGGGAGGTCAGCCCCAGCATTTT

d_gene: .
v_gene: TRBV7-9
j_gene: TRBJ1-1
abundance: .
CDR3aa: CASSPWGTEAFF
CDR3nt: TGTGCCAGCAGCCCCTGGGGCACTGAAGCTTTCTTT

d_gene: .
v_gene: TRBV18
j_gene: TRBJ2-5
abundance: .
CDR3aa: CASSPELEETQYF
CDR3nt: TGTGCCAGCTCACCAGAACTAGAAGAGACCCAGTACTTC

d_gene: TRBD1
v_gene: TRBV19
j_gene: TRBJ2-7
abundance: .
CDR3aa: CASSIPGGSSYEQYF
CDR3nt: TGTGCCAGTAGTATACCAGGGGGCAGCTCCTACGAGCAGTACTTC

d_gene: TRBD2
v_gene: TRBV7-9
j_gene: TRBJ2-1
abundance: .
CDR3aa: CASSSLALEQFF
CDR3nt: TGTGCCAGCAGCTCACTAGCGCTTGAGCAGTTCTTC

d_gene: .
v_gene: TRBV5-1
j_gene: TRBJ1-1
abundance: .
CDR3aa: CASSPGTDRGTEAFF
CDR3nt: TGCGCCAGCAGCCCCGGGACGGATAGGGGCACTGAAGCTTTCTTT

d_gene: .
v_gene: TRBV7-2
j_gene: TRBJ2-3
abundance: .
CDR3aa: CASSPGSVRDTQYF
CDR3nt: TGTGCCAGCAGCCCCGGTTCGGTCAGAGATACGCAGTATTTT

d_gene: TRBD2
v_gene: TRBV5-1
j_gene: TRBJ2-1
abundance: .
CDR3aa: CASSSSGSSYNEQFF
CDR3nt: TGCGCCAGCAGCTCTAGCGGGAGCTCCTACAATGAGCAGTTCTTC

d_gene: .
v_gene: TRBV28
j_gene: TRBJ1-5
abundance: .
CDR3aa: CASTLGGGGLAQPQHF
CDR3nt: TGTGCCAGCACCCTGGGTGGGGGCGGGTTAGCTCAGCCCCAGCATTTT

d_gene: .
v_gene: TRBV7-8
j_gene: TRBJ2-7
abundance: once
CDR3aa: CASSLVAIGRSYEQYF
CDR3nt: TGTGCCAGCAGCTTAGTCGCAATAGGAAGGTCCTACGAGCAGTACTTC

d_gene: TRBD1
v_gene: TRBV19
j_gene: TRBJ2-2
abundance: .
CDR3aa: CASRTRDRAFSGELFF
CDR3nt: TGTGCCAGTAGGACCCGGGACAGGGCCTTTTCCGGGGAGCTGTTTTTT

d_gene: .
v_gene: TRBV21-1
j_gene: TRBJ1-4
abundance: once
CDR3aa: CASSKGPAGRAEKLFF
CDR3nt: TGTGCCAGCAGCAAAGGCCCGGCGGGTAGGGCTGAAAAACTGTTTTTT

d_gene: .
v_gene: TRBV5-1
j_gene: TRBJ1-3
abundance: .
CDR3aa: CASSLVGEGNTIYF
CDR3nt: TGCGCCAGCAGCTTGGTGGGAGAAGGAAACACCATATATTTT

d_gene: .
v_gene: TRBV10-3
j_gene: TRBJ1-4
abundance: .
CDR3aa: CAISELQGKSTNEKLFF
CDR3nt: TGTGCCATCAGTGAGCTACAGGGTAAGTCAACTAATGAAAAACTGTTTTTT

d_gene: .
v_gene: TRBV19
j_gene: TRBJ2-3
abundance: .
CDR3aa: CASSASVTQYF
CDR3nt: TGTGCCAGTAGTGCCTCAGTTACGCAGTATTTT

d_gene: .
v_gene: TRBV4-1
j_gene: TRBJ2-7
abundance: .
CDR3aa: CASSQDLFYEQYF
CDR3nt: TGCGCCAGCAGCCAAGACCTTTTCTACGAGCAGTACTTC

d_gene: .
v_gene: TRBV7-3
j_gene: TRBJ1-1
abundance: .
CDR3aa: CASSFLPGNTEAFF
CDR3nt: TGTGCCAGCAGCTTCCTGCCGGGAAACACTGAAGCTTTCTTT

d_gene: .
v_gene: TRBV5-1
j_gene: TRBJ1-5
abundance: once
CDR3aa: CASSASGGNQPQHF
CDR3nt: TGCGCCAGCAGCGCCTCGGGGGGCAATCAGCCCCAGCATTTT

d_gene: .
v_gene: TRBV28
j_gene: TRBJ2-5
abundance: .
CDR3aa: CASSFGWQETQYF
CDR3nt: TGTGCCAGCAGTTTTGGTTGGCAAGAGACCCAGTACTTC

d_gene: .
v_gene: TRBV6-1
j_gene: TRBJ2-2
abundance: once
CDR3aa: CASTTGTKNTGELFF
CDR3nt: TGTGCCAGCACGACCGGGACAAAGAACACCGGGGAGCTGTTTTTT

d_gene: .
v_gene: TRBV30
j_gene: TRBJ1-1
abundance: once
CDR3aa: CAWSEQGNTEAFF
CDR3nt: TGTGCCTGGAGTGAGCAGGGAAACACTGAAGCTTTCTTT

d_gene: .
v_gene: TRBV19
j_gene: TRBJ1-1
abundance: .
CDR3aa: CASSKYRDTEAFF
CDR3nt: TGTGCCAGTAGTAAATACCGGGACACTGAAGCTTTCTTT

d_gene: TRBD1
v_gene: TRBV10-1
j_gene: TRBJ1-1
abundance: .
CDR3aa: CASSGALPGQGAIGTEAFF
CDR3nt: TGCGCCAGCAGTGGGGCTCTCCCCGGACAGGGGGCGATTGGAACTGAAGCTTTCTTT

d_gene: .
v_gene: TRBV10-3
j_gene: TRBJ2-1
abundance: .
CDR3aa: CAISESPVSEQFF
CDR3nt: TGTGCCATCAGTGAGTCCCCGGTGAGTGAGCAGTTCTTC

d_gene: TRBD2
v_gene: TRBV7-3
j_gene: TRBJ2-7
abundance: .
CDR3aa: CASSPSGGTREQYF
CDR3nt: TGTGCCAGCAGCCCCTCGGGGGGAACTAGGGAGCAGTACTTC

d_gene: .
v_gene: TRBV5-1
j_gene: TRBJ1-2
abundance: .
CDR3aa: CASSPEVPWGGYTF
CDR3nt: TGCGCCAGCAGCCCCGAGGTCCCATGGGGGGGCTACACCTTC

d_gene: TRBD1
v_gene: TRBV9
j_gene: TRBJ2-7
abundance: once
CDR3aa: CASSPPGTGSYEQYF
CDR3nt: TGTGCCAGCAGTCCCCCCGGGACAGGGTCCTACGAGCAGTACTTC

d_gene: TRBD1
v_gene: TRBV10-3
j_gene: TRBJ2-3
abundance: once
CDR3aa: CAISVLQGADTQYF
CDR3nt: TGTGCCATCAGTGTTTTACAGGGGGCAGATACGCAGTATTTT

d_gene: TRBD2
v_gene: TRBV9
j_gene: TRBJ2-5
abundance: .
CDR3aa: CASSVRSSGAETQYF
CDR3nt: TGTGCCAGCAGCGTAAGGTCTAGCGGGGCGGAGACCCAGTACTTC

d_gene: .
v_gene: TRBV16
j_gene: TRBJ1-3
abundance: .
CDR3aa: CASSQSIQTGNTIYF
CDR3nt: TGTGCCAGCAGCCAATCGATACAGACTGGAAACACCATATATTTT

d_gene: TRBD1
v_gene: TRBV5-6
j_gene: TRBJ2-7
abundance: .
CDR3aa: CASSPDRGRLSEQYF
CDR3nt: TGTGCCAGCAGCCCGGACAGGGGGCGGTTGAGCGAGCAGTACTTC

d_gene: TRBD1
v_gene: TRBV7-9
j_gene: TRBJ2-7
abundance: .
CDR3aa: CASSSGTGGAYEQYF
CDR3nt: TGTGCCAGCAGCTCAGGGACAGGGGGCGCCTACGAGCAGTACTTC

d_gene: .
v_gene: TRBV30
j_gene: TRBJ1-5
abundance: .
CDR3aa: CAWRDSSNQPQHF
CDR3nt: TGTGCCTGGAGAGATTCTAGCAATCAGCCCCAGCATTTT

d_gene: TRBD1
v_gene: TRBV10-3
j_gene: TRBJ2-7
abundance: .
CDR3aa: CAIMGTGIYEQYF
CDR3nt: TGTGCCATCATGGGGACAGGGATTTACGAGCAGTACTTC

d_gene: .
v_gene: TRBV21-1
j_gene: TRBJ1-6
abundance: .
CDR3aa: CASSKVEAAYNSPLHF
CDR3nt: TGTGCCAGCAGCAAAGTTGAGGCAGCTTATAATTCACCCCTCCACTTT

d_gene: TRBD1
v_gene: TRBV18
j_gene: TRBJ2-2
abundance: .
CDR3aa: CASSRGQAEFTGELFF
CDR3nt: TGTGCCAGCTCCCGGGGACAGGCGGAATTCACCGGGGAGCTGTTTTTT